At least ten counts were recorded for the clone carrying this TCR beta chain. This entry belongs to a study of early T cells in non-severe SARS-CoV-2 infection. Study details: The study sequenced bulk RNA from unsorted whole blood, with chains unpaired.

The CDR3 runs to 15 residues. The germline V and J ends were trimmed by 4 bases and 1 base, with 13 bases remaining between them. Germline loops: CDR1 MNHNS, CDR2 SASEGT. TCRdb passed the 5' RACE reads through MiXCR, listing each CDR3 protein once. The sample yields tens of thousands of distinct CDR3 sequences, roughly 7.1% seen once. The chain joins TRBV6-1 to TRBJ1-1; D is uncertain. Sequencing was carried out using whole blood. This receptor was identified in an adult who was a healthcare worker with PCR-confirmed SARS-CoV-2 infection or an uninfected control (not recorded which). The CDR3 is CASSGRPRGNTEAFF. CDR3 in DNA: TGTGCCAGCAGTGGTAGACCCCGGGGGAACACTGAAGCTTTCTTT.